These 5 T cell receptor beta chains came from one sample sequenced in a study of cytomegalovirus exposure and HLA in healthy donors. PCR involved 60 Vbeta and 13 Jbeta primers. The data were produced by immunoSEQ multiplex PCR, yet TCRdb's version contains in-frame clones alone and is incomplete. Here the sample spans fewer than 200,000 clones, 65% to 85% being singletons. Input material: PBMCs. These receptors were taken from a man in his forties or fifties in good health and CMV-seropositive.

The CDR3 reads CASSPRLAGGNQETQYF. Written as DNA, the CDR3 is TGTGCCAGCAGCCCGAGGCTAGCGGGGGGCAACCAAGAGACCCAGTACTTC. The V and J genes are TRBV7-9 and TRBJ2-5; 11 bases map to TRBD2. Germline trimming cut 5 bases from V and 0 bases from J; bases unmatched to any gene: 8. This CDR3 has 17 amino acids. CDR1 SEHNR and CDR2 FQNEAQ come from the germline V gene (reference sequence).

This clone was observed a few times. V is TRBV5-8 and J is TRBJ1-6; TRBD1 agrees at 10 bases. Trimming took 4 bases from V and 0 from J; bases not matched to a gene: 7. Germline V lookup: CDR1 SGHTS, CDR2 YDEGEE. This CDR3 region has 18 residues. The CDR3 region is CASSRDRGLSSYNSPLHF. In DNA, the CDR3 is TGTGCCAGCAGCCGGGACAGGGGTCTAAGCTCCTATAATTCACCCCTCCACTTT.

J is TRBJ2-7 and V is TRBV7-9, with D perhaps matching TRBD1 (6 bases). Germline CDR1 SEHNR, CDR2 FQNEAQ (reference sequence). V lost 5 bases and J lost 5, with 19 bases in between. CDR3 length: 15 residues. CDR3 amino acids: CASSPAVSRGHEQYF. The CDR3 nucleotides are TGTGCCAGCAGCCCTGCGGTCAGCAGGGGCCACGAGCAGTACTTC.

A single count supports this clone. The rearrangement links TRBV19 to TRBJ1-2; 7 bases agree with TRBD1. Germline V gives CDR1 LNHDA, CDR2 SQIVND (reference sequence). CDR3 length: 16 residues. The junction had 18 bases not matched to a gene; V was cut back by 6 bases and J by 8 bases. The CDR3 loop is CASRKPSTQGEQGYTF. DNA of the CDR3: TGTGCCAGTAGAAAACCCTCGACGCAGGGGGAACAAGGCTACACCTTC.

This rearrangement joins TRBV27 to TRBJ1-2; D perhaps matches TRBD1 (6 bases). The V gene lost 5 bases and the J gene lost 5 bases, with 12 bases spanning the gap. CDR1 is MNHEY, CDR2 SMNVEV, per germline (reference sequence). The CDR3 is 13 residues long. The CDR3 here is CASSLRGAYGYTF. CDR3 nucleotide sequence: TGTGCCAGCAGTCTCCGGGGGGCGTATGGCTACACCTTC.